One and the same sample provided the 25 T cell receptor beta chains below, sequenced in a study of T cell repertoires in ileal Crohn's disease. The method was immunoSEQ multiplex PCR; TCRdb's version includes in-frame clones alone and lacks a portion of them. This sample carries several thousand clones, 90% to 95% of them seen once, and the ten largest clones take about 1.6%. The sequenced sample was ileal tissue. Receptors were obtained from an adult with Crohn's disease.

This clone was found a few times. The CDR3 loop is CASSRDRRTDTQYF. The CDR3 DNA is TGTGCCAGCAGCCGGGACAGACGCACAGATACGCAGTATTTT. The chain combines TRBV2 with TRBJ2-3; 7 bases are shared with TRBD1. With V trimmed by 6 bases and J by 1 base, 4 bases remained unmatched. Germline V gene data show CDR1 as SNHLY and CDR2 as FYNNEI. The CDR3 is made up of 14 amino acids.

This rearrangement joins TRBV5-1 to TRBJ1-5; a possible D gene is TRBD1 (5 bases). This CDR3 comprises 14 residues. Trimming cost V 0 bases and J 5 bases, with 9 bases left between them. CDR1 and CDR2 from the germline V gene are SGHRS and YFSETQ. DNA for the CDR3: TGCGCCAGCAGCTTGGCGGGGGGGGATCAGCCCCAGCATTTT. This translates into CASSLAGGDQPQHF.

This sequence joins TRBV7-9 and TRBJ1-2; 8 bases match TRBD1. J lost 8 bases, V lost 5 bases, and 10 bases had no gene match. The germline CDR1 and CDR2 sequences are SEHNR and FQNEAQ (reference sequence). The CDR3 is 14 residues long. The CDR3 DNA is TGTGCCAGCAGCCCCTTTGGACAGGGCGAAGGCTACACCTTC. Protein sequence: CASSPFGQGEGYTF.

The CDR3: CASGGLAQETQYF. CDR3 bases: TGTGCCAGCGGGGGACTAGCCCAAGAGACCCAGTACTTC. This sequence joins TRBV28 and TRBJ2-5; 9 positions agree with TRBD2. V dropped 8 bases and J dropped 1; count of bases not matched to a gene: 2. The germline V gene encodes CDR1 MDHEN and CDR2 SYDVKM. The CDR3 has 13 amino acids.

This clone showed up just once. The chain joins TRBV7-9 to TRBJ1-1; 9 bases agree with TRBD1. This CDR3 spans 16 amino acids. V lost 2 bases and J lost 1; bases outside the gene matches: 5. Germline V gene sequence: CDR1 SEHNR, CDR2 FQNEAQ (reference sequence). The CDR3 bases are TGTGCCAGCAGCTTATTGGGGGACAGGGCGAACACTGAAGCTTTCTTT. It is translated as CASSLLGDRANTEAFF.

The rearrangement joins TRBV6-5 to TRBJ1-6, with TRBD1 matching over 8 bases. Germline CDR1 MNHEY, CDR2 SVGAGI. The V segment lost 4 bases and the J segment 8 bases; nucleotides outside the gene matches: 10. CDR3 length equals 16 residues. CDR3 loop: CASSFLVTGADSPLHF. The CDR3 nucleotides read TGTGCCAGCAGTTTTCTTGTGACAGGGGCGGATTCACCCCTCCACTTT.

The rearrangement links TRBV5-5 to TRBJ2-1, with 8 nucleotides matching TRBD1. CDR1 is SGHKS, CDR2 YYEKEE, per germline (reference sequence). The length of the CDR3 is 15 residues. The trim removed 2 bases at V and 13 bases at J, leaving 14 bases unmatched. The CDR3 DNA reads as TGTGCCAGCAGCTTCTCAGGGGGCTCCCCCACCAAACAGTTCTTC. It specifies CASSFSGGSPTKQFF.

The CDR3 region has the DNA TGTGCCAGTAGCCCGAAAGGGGCTGAAAAACTGTTTTTT. It yields the protein CASSPKGAEKLFF. V usage is TRBV19 and J usage is TRBJ1-4; possible D gene TRBD1, 5 bases. The CDR3 sequence is 13 residues long. Germline lookup yields CDR1 LNHDA and CDR2 SQIVND (reference sequence). The V end was cut by 6 bases, the J end by 7 bases, with 12 bases between.

The chain employs TRBV5-1 and TRBJ2-1; a weak D match, TRBD1 (5 bases). The length of the CDR3 is 14 residues. The germline V and J ends were trimmed by 0 bases and 8 bases, with 12 bases remaining between them. CDR1 and CDR2 (germline): SGHRS, YFSETQ. The CDR3 nucleotides read TGCGCCAGCAGCTTGGTCCCAGGGAAGGATGAGCAGTTCTTC. Translated, it gives CASSLVPGKDEQFF.

This clone was counted once. The chain couples TRBV18 to TRBJ1-2; unclear D gene. With 3 bases removed from V and 8 bases from J, the gap between germline ends came to 10 bases. The CDR3 is made up of 12 amino acids. Germline V lookup: CDR1 KGHSH, CDR2 LQKENI. DNA of the CDR3: TGTGCCAGCTCACCTCGGGATTGGGGCTACACCTTC. Amino acid sequence: CASSPRDWGYTF.

This sequence joins TRBV6-5 and TRBJ2-2; D is perhaps TRBD1 (6 bases). Trimming left V 6 bases short and J 2 bases short, with 13 bases between. Germline CDR1 reads MNHEY; CDR2 reads SVGAGI. The CDR3 covers 15 residues. DNA for the CDR3: TGTGCCAGCAGGCGGACAGACTCTAACACCGGGGAGCTGTTTTTT. Translating it yields CASRRTDSNTGELFF.

The CDR3 nucleotides are TGCGCCAGCAGCCGAACGACAGGGCTCTCCGAGCAGTACTTC. Protein: CASSRTTGLSEQYF. V gene TRBV5-1 combines with J gene TRBJ2-7; TRBD1 matches at 7 bases. Trimming took 4 bases from V and 6 from J; bases not matched to a gene: 10. Germline V gene sequence: CDR1 SGHRS, CDR2 YFSETQ. The CDR3 has 14 residues.

On this clone itself: Relative to the germline gene, one junction end is altered; a read error may explain this. V is TRBV7-7 and J is TRBJ2-1; 7 bases map to TRBD1. This CDR3 comprises 15 residues. Per the germline V gene, CDR1 is SSHAT and CDR2 is FNYEAQ (reference sequence). CDR3 protein: CASSSTERGQSEQFF. CDR3 sequence (DNA): TGTGCTAGCAGCTCTACGGAAAGGGGGCAGAGTGAGCAGTTCTTC.

The chain carries TRBV5-1 and TRBJ2-3; 9 nucleotides line up with TRBD2. CDR1 SGHRS and CDR2 YFSETQ come from the germline V gene. The CDR3 has 14 residues. With 4 bases clipped from V and 2 bases from J, the junction kept 2 bases outside the gene matches. CDR3 DNA sequence: TGCGCCAGCAGCCGACTAGCGGACACAGATACGCAGTATTTT. This gives the protein CASSRLADTDTQYF. Supplemented by reference TRBV5-1 and TRBJ2-3, the full variable domain reads KAGVTQTPRYLIKTRGQQVTLSCSPISGHRSVSWYQQTPGQGLQFLFEYFSETQRNKGNFPGRFSGRQFSNSRSEMNVSTLELGDSALYLCASSRLADTDTQYFGPGTRLTVL.

J is TRBJ1-2 and V is TRBV7-2, with 9 positions matching TRBD1. CDR1 and CDR2 (germline): SGHTA, FQGNSA. Trimming at V came to 3 bases and at J to 8 bases, leaving 13 bases not matched to a gene. The CDR3 loop spans 16 amino acids. CDR3 residues: CASSLIPGQGMLGYTF. CDR3 DNA: TGTGCCAGCAGCTTGATACCGGGACAGGGAATGTTGGGCTACACCTTC.

This chain links TRBV6-6 with TRBJ1-1, with 7 bases matching TRBD1. V dropped 6 bases and J dropped 1; count of bases not matched to a gene: 5. The CDR3 covers 14 residues. The germline gives CDR1 MNHNY, CDR2 SVGAGI (reference sequence). CDR3 nucleotide sequence: TGTGCCAGCAGCGTACAGGGGCAGAACACTGAAGCTTTCTTT. It codes for CASSVQGQNTEAFF.

The chain combines TRBV6-1 with TRBJ2-7, with D possibly being TRBD2 (5 bases). This CDR3 is built from 13 residues. Germline values: CDR1 MNHNS, CDR2 SASEGT. V was pared by 2 bases and J by 2 bases, with 7 bases between. In nucleotides, the CDR3 is TGTGCCAGCAGTGAACGGGGTACCTACGAGCAGTACTTC. It is translated as CASSERGTYEQYF.

The gene calls are TRBV19 and TRBJ2-1, with 10 positions matching TRBD2. The germline gives CDR1 LNHDA, CDR2 SQIVND (reference sequence). CDR3 length equals 14 residues. The junction had 5 bases not matched to a gene; V was cut back by 5 bases and J by 7 bases. This CDR3 is CASSLGLAFNEQFF. The CDR3 DNA reads as TGTGCCAGTAGTTTGGGACTAGCGTTTAATGAGCAGTTCTTC.

The rearrangement links TRBV9 to TRBJ2-7, with 7 bases lining up with TRBD2. The CDR3 runs 14 residues. Per germline, CDR1 SGDLS and CDR2 YYNGEE. With 0 bases clipped from V and 2 bases from J, the junction kept 2 bases outside the gene matches. The CDR3 coding sequence is TGTGCCAGCAGCGTAGGGGACTACCCCTACGAGCAGTACTTC. Translating it yields CASSVGDYPYEQYF.

This clone was detected once. J is TRBJ1-2 and V is TRBV19; 9 nucleotides agree with TRBD1. Germline lookup yields CDR1 LNHDA and CDR2 SQIVND (reference sequence). V trimming: 4 bases; J trimming: 2 bases; junction bases outside the gene matches: 2. This CDR3 is 14 amino acids long. As DNA, the CDR3 is TGTGCCAGTAGTAAAGGACAGGGGAACTATGGCTACACCTTC. Protein sequence: CASSKGQGNYGYTF.

This rearrangement joins TRBV6-1 to TRBJ2-4, with TRBD1 identical over 8 bases. V lost 6 bases and J lost 16; bases outside the gene matches: 11. This CDR3 region has 12 residues. Germline V gene data show CDR1 as MNHNS and CDR2 as SASEGT. In DNA, the CDR3 is TGTGCCAGCAGGGCCCCCGGGACAGGCAAATACTTC. Its translation is CASRAPGTGKYF.

V is TRBV5-6 and J is TRBJ2-1, with unresolved D. The CDR3 contains 11 residues. Per germline, CDR1 SGHDT and CDR2 YYEEEE. Between the trimmed V and J ends, which lost 5 bases and 4 bases, there was a span of 4 bases. CDR3: CASSRYNEQFF. In DNA, the CDR3 is TGTGCCAGCAGTCGGTACAATGAGCAGTTCTTC.

V is TRBV5-6 and J is TRBJ1-1; D remains ambiguous. Germline V gives CDR1 SGHDT, CDR2 YYEEEE. Trimming removed 1 base from V and 6 bases from J, with 10 bases in between. The CDR3 sequence is 13 residues long. The CDR3 coding sequence is TGTGCCAGCAGCTTGTATATCGGTGCTGAAGCTTTCTTT. It yields the protein CASSLYIGAEAFF. The whole variable domain, filled in from reference TRBV5-6 and TRBJ1-1, reads DAGVTQSPTHLIKTRGQQVTLRCSPKSGHDTVSWYQQALGQGPQFIFQYYEEEERQRGNFPDRFSGHQFPNYSSELNVNALLLGDSALYLCASSLYIGAEAFFGQGTRLTVV.

The chain recombines TRBV27 with TRBJ2-1, with 8 bases identical to TRBD2. J was trimmed by 7 bases and V by 3 bases; bases with no gene match: 8. The CDR3 spans 15 residues. The germline gives CDR1 MNHEY, CDR2 SMNVEV (reference sequence). The CDR3 DNA sequence: TGTGCCAGCAGTTTCGAACTAGCGGAGTCAAATGAGCAGTTCTTC. This translates into CASSFELAESNEQFF.

This clone was detected only a few times. The V call is TRBV27, the J call TRBJ1-2; TRBD1 is a possible D gene (6 bases). Germline assignment: CDR1 MNHEY and CDR2 SMNVEV (reference sequence). The CDR3 contains 14 residues. Trimming cost V 4 bases and J 8 bases, with 17 bases left between them. Written as DNA, the CDR3 is TGTGCCAGCAGTTATACAGGGTGGGGTCGGGGCTACACCTTC. This sequence encodes CASSYTGWGRGYTF.